This T cell receptor (beta chain) was observed in a study of blood T cell repertoires in COVID-19. As for the study in general: The origin of the acute and convalescent COVID-19 samples was the United States, Italy and Spain. In each case, the material was cDNA or gDNA derived from T cells, B-cell-depleted T cells, or PBMCs.

This CDR3 is built from 13 residues. Trimming pared 3 bases from V and 1 base from J, leaving 7 bases between. CDR1 and CDR2 (germline): SNHLY, FYNNEI. The sample holds a few counts of this clone. Method: immunoSEQ multiplex PCR; TCRdb's copy keeps in-frame clones and lacks some. Of under 300,000 clones detected, approximately 86% appear once; the ten largest clones hold about 3.6%. This chain uses TRBV2 with TRBJ2-7; no clear D gene. The sequence derives from a man aged 18 to 30 with active or convalescent COVID-19. Material for sequencing was peripheral blood. The CDR3 sequence is CASSEFLSYEQYF. The CDR3 nucleotides read TGTGCCAGCAGTGAGTTTCTATCCTACGAGCAGTACTTC.